The sequence of this T cell receptor beta chain was determined in a study of neurological immune-mediated disorders. Background on the study: Within the group of about 35 multiple sclerosis patients, approximately 30 were relapsing-remitting, while 3 were secondary progressive. General study findings and limits: There was no clinical or MRI feature that was associated with the multiple sclerosis repertoire cluster. The absence of any CDR3 amino acid sequence shared by expanded clones across subjects suggests that repertoires were private in all groups.

This clonotype occurred many times. Antigen: not known. V was shortened by 5 bases and J by 8 bases, with 18 bases between the two germline ends. Germline loops: CDR1 SGHTA, CDR2 FQGTGA. The CDR3 extends over 14 amino acids. In each sequencing run, over 180 million TCR-beta sequences were generated from 15-18 subjects. TCRdb reprocessed the 5' RACE reads via MiXCR and lists one record per CDR3 protein. The table shows roughly 17,000 distinct CDR3 sequences, with approximately 2.5% occurring only once. The chain links TRBV7-3 to TRBJ1-2; weak D call: TRBD1 (5 bases). The sample comprised PBMCs. The origin of this receptor is a woman aged 18-30 years with multiple sclerosis. In DNA, the CDR3 is TGTGCCAGCAGCCCGGACATCTTTACGGGCGGCTACACCTTC. Its protein product is CASSPDIFTGGYTF.